This is a list of T cell receptor beta chains from one sample in a study of cytomegalovirus exposure and HLA in healthy donors. Clones were sequenced by immunoSEQ multiplex PCR, and TCRdb holds only the in-frame ones, with some missing. Here the sample spans about 250,000 clones, 80% being singletons. Sequenced material: PBMCs. These receptors were collected from a girl aged 2 to 9 in good health and CMV-seronegative. CDR3s include the opening cysteine and the closing phenylalanine or tryptophan. A D gene is named only where the DNA matches it firmly. Not every row has a clone size; where given, it reads once, few, many or a size class.

V gene	J gene	clone size	D gene	CDR3 protein	CDR3 DNA
TRBV29-1	TRBJ2-3	.	.	CSVERVEDTQYF	TGCAGCGTTGAGAGGGTTGAAGATACGCAGTATTTT
TRBV18	TRBJ2-5	.	TRBD2	CASSPPLLAGEETQYF	TGTGCCAGCTCACCACCGCTTCTAGCGGGAGAGGAGACCCAGTACTTC
TRBV28	TRBJ1-1	.	TRBD1	CASSSRGREAFF	TGTGCCAGCAGTTCCAGGGGGCGCGAAGCTTTCTTT
TRBV28	TRBJ1-1	few	TRBD1	CASSSLTRTGKNTEAFF	TGTGCCAGCAGTTCCCTAACCCGGACAGGGAAGAACACTGAAGCTTTCTTT
TRBV10-3	TRBJ1-6	.	TRBD1	CAISESGQGVGNNSPLHF	TGTGCCATCAGTGAGTCGGGACAGGGAGTGGGGAATAATTCACCCCTCCACTTT
TRBV2	TRBJ2-1	.	TRBD2	CASSGTSGNHEQFF	TGTGCCAGCAGTGGGACTAGCGGGAATCATGAGCAGTTCTTC
TRBV7-9	TRBJ1-1	.	.	CASSLGYEAFF	TGTGCCAGCAGCTTAGGCTACGAAGCTTTCTTT
TRBV7-9	TRBJ2-7	.	.	CASSLSGYEQYF	TGTGCCAGCAGCTTATCAGGCTACGAGCAGTACTTC
TRBV10-3	TRBJ2-1	.	TRBD2	CAISELQRGAAGNEQFF	TGTGCCATCAGTGAGTTACAGCGGGGGGCCGCGGGGAATGAGCAGTTCTTC
TRBV7-3	TRBJ1-1	.	TRBD1	CASSLSRQGNTEAFF	TGTGCCAGCAGCTTATCCAGACAGGGAAACACTGAAGCTTTCTTT
TRBV6-6	TRBJ1-4	.	TRBD1	CASSGQLNEKLFF	TGTGCCAGTTCGGGACAGCTAAATGAAAAACTGTTTTTT
TRBV7-8	TRBJ2-1	once	.	CASSSPVRLAVNEQFF	TGTGCCAGCAGCTCCCCTGTACGGCTAGCAGTCAATGAGCAGTTCTTC
TRBV10-3	TRBJ2-5	.	TRBD2	CASSGGLSGKQETQYF	TGTGCCAGCAGTGGGGGTCTTAGCGGGAAACAAGAGACCCAGTACTTC
TRBV6-5	TRBJ2-3	.	.	CASSYGGRYTDTQYF	TGTGCCAGCAGTTACGGTGGCAGATACACAGATACGCAGTATTTT
TRBV10-3	TRBJ2-1	.	TRBD2	CAISRPRTSGRLLSSYNEQFF	TGTGCCATCAGCCGCCCACGGACTAGCGGGAGGCTGCTAAGCTCCTACAATGAGCAGTTCTTC
TRBV30	TRBJ2-3	.	.	CAWRGRGGTDTQYF	TGTGCCTGGAGGGGCAGGGGAGGCACAGATACGCAGTATTTT
TRBV30	TRBJ1-1	.	.	CAWMSGVVATEAFF	TGTGCCTGGATGAGCGGGGTGGTGGCCACTGAAGCTTTCTTT